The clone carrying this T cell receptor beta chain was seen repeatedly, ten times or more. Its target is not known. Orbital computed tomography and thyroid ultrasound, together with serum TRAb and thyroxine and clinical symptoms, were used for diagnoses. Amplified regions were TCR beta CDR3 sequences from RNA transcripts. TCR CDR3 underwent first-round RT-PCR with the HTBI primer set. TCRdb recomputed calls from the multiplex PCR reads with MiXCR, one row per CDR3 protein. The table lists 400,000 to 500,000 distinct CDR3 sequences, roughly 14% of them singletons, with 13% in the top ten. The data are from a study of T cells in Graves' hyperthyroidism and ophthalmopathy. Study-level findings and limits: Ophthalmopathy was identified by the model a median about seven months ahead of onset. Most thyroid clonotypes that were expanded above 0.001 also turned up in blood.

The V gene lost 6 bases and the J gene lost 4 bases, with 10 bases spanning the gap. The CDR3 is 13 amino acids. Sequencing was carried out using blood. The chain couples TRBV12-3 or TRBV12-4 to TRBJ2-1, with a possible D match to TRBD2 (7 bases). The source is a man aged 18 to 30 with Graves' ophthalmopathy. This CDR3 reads CASRGGGYNEQFF. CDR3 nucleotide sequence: TGTGCCAGCAGAGGGGGAGGGTACAATGAGCAGTTCTTC.